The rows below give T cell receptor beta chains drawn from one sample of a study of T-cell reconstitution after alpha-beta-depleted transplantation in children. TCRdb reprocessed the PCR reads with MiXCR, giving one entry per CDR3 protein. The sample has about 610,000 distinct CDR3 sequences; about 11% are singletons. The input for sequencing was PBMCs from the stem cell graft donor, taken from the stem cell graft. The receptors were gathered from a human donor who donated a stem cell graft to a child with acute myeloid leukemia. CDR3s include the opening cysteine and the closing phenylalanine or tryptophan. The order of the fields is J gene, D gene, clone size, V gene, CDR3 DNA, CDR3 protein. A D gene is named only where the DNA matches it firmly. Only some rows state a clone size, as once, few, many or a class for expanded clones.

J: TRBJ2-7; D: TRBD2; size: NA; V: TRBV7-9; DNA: TGTGCCAGCAGCTTCGGTATGGGACTAAACCCATACGAGCAGTACTTC; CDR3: CASSFGMGLNPYEQYF
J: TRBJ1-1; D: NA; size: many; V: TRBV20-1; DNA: TGCAGTGCTAGATTCCCAGGGGTGGGGAACACTGAAGCTTTCTTT; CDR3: CSARFPGVGNTEAFF
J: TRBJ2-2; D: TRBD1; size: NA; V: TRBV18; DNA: TGTGCCAGCTCACCGAGACAGGGGGCGCTGGCTCGTGGAGAGCTGTTTTTT; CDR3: CASSPRQGALARGELFF
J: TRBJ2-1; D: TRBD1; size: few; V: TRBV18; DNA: TGTGCCAGCTCACCATCCGAGTCCGGGACAGGGTCGAATGAGCAGTTCTTC; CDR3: CASSPSESGTGSNEQFF
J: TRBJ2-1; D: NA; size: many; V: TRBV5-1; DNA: TGCGCCAGCAGCTTGGGCGGGAACTCCTACAATGAGCAGTTCTTC; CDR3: CASSLGGNSYNEQFF
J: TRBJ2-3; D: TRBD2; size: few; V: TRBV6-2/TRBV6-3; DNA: TGTGCCAGCAGTTATATGGGTAGCGGGAGGCTGGAAGATACGCAGTATTTT; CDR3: CASSYMGSGRLEDTQYF
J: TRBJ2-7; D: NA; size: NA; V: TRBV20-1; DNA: TGCAGTGCTAGAGATCCTGTCTACGAGCAGTACTTC; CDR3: CSARDPVYEQYF
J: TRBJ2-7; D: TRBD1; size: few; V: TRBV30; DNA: TGTGCCTGGACGAGTCTAGGACAGGGGATTTACTCCTACGAGCAGTACTTC; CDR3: CAWTSLGQGIYSYEQYF
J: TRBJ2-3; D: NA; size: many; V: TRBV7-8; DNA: TGTGCCAGCAGCTGGTACACAGATACGCAGTATTTT; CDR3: CASSWYTDTQYF
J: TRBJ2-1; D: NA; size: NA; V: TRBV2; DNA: TGTGCCAGCAGGGCCGGGACCCGATATGAGCAGTTCTTC; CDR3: CASRAGTRYEQFF
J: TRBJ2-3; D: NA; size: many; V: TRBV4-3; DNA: TGCGCCAGCAGCCAAGATCTGGGACTTCACACAGATACGCAGTATTTT; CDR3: CASSQDLGLHTDTQYF
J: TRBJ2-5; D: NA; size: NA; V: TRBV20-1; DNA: TGCAGTGCTGAGGAGGGAGGCCAAGAGACCCAGTACTTC; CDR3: CSAEEGGQETQYF